One and the same sample provided the 16 T cell receptor beta chains below, sequenced in a study of T-cell reconstitution after alpha-beta-depleted transplantation in children. The library targeted TCRbeta and was prepared with unique molecular identifiers. TCRdb passed the PCR reads through MiXCR, listing each CDR3 protein once. This table has hundreds of thousands of distinct CDR3 sequences, around an eighth appearing once. Material: PBMCs from the stem cell graft donor, obtained from the stem cell graft. The origin of the receptors is a human donor who donated a stem cell graft to a child with combined immunodeficiency.

This clonotype was observed a few times. The V and J genes are TRBV7-9 and TRBJ2-1, with 7 positions matching TRBD2. The CDR3 extends over 15 amino acids. Looked up from germline, CDR1 is SEHNR and CDR2 is FQNEAQ (reference sequence). J gave up 6 bases and V 1 base, and 6 bases lay outside the gene matches. The chain's CDR3 is CASSLGAGVGNEQFF. The CDR3 nucleotides read TGTGCCAGCAGCTTAGGGGCGGGAGTGGGCAATGAGCAGTTCTTC.

This clonotype has more than one count but fewer than ten. The J gene is TRBJ2-4, the V gene TRBV20-1, with TRBD1 matching over 8 bases. Looked up from germline, CDR1 is DFQATT and CDR2 is SNEGSKA (reference sequence). With 5 bases clipped from V and 2 bases from J, the junction kept 8 bases outside the gene matches. The CDR3 consists of 15 residues. The CDR3 coding sequence is TGCAGTGCTGGAAGGACAGGGACGTCCAAAAACATTCAGTACTTC. Encoded protein: CSAGRTGTSKNIQYF.

CDR3 residues: CSAELGTTYEQYF. Written as DNA, the CDR3 is TGCAGTGCCGAGCTAGGGACGACCTACGAGCAGTACTTC. The gene calls are TRBV20-1 and TRBJ2-7; D possibly matches TRBD1 or TRBD2 (5 bases each). The germline V gene encodes CDR1 DFQATT and CDR2 SNEGSKA (reference sequence). The CDR3 is 13 residues long. Between the trimmed V and J ends, which lost 6 bases and 2 bases, there was a span of 14 bases.

This clonotype appeared a few times. The CDR3 loop is CASSHRDRINEQFF. CDR3 nucleotide sequence: TGTGCCAGCAGCCACCGGGACAGAATCAATGAGCAGTTCTTC. The J gene is TRBJ2-1, the V gene TRBV7-9; 7 bases are shared with TRBD1. Germline-derived CDR1 and CDR2 are SEHNR and FQNEAQ (reference sequence). The CDR3 is made up of 14 amino acids. The junction had 7 bases not matched to a gene; V was cut back by 5 bases and J by 6 bases.

There are many counts of this clonotype. CDR3 bases: TGCAGTGCTAGAGATCACGAGACCCAGTACTTC. It encodes CSARDHETQYF. V usage is TRBV20-1 and J usage is TRBJ2-5; D is unresolved. The germline V gene has CDR1 DFQATT and CDR2 SNEGSKA (reference sequence). V was shortened by 0 bases and J by 5 bases, with 4 bases between the two germline ends. CDR3 length equals 11 residues.

The chain joins TRBV7-6 to TRBJ1-4; D remains unclear. Per germline, CDR1 SGHVS and CDR2 FNYEAQ. V lost 1 base and J lost 0, with 12 bases in between. This CDR3 comprises 17 residues. The CDR3 here is CASSLESGLATNEKLFF. The DNA for the CDR3 is TGTGCCAGCAGCTTAGAATCTGGTTTGGCAACTAATGAAAAACTGTTTTTT.

The table lists this clonotype with a few counts. The gene calls are TRBV20-1 and TRBJ2-1, with 11 bases matching TRBD2. V gave up 0 bases and J gave up 7 bases; unmatched junction bases: 20. Germline CDR1 DFQATT, CDR2 SNEGSKA (reference sequence). There are 20 residues in the CDR3. CDR3 bases: TGCAGTGCTAGAGAGGGTTGGGGAGGTTTAGCGGGAGGGCTGGGTAATGAGCAGTTCTTC. The encoded protein is CSAREGWGGLAGGLGNEQFF.

With respect to this clonotype: A single base separates this from a much larger clone, so it may be a read error. Without the conserved terminal phenylalanine or tryptophan, this CDR3 likely stems from a read error. The gene calls are TRBV9 and TRBJ2-3; 8 bases match TRBD2. The length of the CDR3 is 16 residues. V lost 0 bases, J lost 1 base, and 4 bases stayed unmatched. Germline V lookup: CDR1 SGDLS, CDR2 YYNGEE. The chain's CDR3 is CASSVVSGGRTDTQYC. For the CDR3, the DNA is TGTGCCAGCAGCGTAGTGAGCGGGGGACGCACAGATACGCAGTATTGT.

The chain has TRBV12-3 or TRBV12-4 and TRBJ2-7, with TRBD1 as a possible D gene (5 bases). The CDR3 spans 12 residues. Trimming stripped 8 bases from V and 2 bases from J, with 10 bases between. The CDR3 sequence: CASGAQAYEQYF. CDR3 DNA sequence: TGTGCCAGCGGGGCCCAGGCCTACGAGCAGTACTTC.

The sample holds many counts of this clonotype. The chain links TRBV12-3 or TRBV12-4 to TRBJ1-2; D is uncertain. Trimming cost V 3 bases and J 0 bases, with 8 bases left between them. The CDR3 sequence is 14 residues long. The CDR3 protein is CASSFGTSNYGYTF. CDR3 DNA: TGTGCCAGCAGTTTCGGCACTTCTAACTATGGCTACACCTTC.

The chain carries TRBV4-2 and TRBJ1-1; D is unresolved. Germline loops: CDR1 LGHNA, CDR2 YNFKEQ. V was trimmed by 0 bases and J by 1 base, leaving 12 bases between them. The CDR3 is 16 amino acids. CDR3 protein: CASSQDRGLTNTEAFF. The CDR3 DNA reads as TGTGCCAGCAGCCAAGATCGAGGATTAACGAACACTGAAGCTTTCTTT.

The chain uses TRBV25-1 and TRBJ2-2, with D perhaps matching TRBD1 (7 bases). Germline CDR1 reads MGHDK; CDR2 reads SYGVNS. The germline V and J ends were trimmed by 6 bases and 4 bases, with 12 bases remaining between them. The CDR3 consists of 14 residues. This CDR3 is CASRVQGGTGELFF. The CDR3 DNA follows: TGTGCCAGCAGAGTTCAGGGGGGCACCGGGGAGCTGTTTTTT.

This clonotype appeared many times. The chain carries TRBV12-3 or TRBV12-4 and TRBJ1-1, with D hard to call. CDR3 length: 13 amino acids. The germline V and J ends were trimmed by 6 bases and 5 bases, with 13 bases remaining between them. In DNA, the CDR3 is TGTGCCAGCAGGCCGAGGATGGGAACTGAAGCTTTCTTT. Encoded protein: CASRPRMGTEAFF.

This sequence joins TRBV30 and TRBJ2-7, with 7 nucleotides matching TRBD2. With 8 bases clipped from V and 4 bases from J, the junction kept 11 bases outside the gene matches. The CDR3 is 13 amino acids. Germline CDR1 and CDR2: GTSNPN and SVGIG (reference sequence). The CDR3 DNA sequence: TGTGCCAGTCCCTCCGGCGGGAGTTACGAGCAGTACTTC. Its protein product is CASPSGGSYEQYF.

The chain uses TRBV12-3 or TRBV12-4 and TRBJ2-1, with TRBD2 identical over 14 bases. The CDR3 loop spans 16 amino acids. V dropped 5 bases and J dropped 3; count of bases not matched to a gene: 3. CDR3 amino acids: CASSRLAGGHYNEQFF. In nucleotides, the CDR3 is TGTGCCAGCAGTCGACTAGCGGGAGGGCACTACAATGAGCAGTTCTTC.

This clonotype was found many times. The gene calls are TRBV7-2 and TRBJ2-3, with D tentatively TRBD1 or TRBD2 (5 bases each). Germline CDR1 reads SGHTA; CDR2 reads FQGNSA. The CDR3 contains 15 residues. Trimming cost V 1 base and J 1 base, with 9 bases left between them. CDR3 loop: CASSLERGGTDTQYF. CDR3 bases: TGTGCCAGCAGCTTAGAACGAGGGGGCACAGATACGCAGTATTTT.